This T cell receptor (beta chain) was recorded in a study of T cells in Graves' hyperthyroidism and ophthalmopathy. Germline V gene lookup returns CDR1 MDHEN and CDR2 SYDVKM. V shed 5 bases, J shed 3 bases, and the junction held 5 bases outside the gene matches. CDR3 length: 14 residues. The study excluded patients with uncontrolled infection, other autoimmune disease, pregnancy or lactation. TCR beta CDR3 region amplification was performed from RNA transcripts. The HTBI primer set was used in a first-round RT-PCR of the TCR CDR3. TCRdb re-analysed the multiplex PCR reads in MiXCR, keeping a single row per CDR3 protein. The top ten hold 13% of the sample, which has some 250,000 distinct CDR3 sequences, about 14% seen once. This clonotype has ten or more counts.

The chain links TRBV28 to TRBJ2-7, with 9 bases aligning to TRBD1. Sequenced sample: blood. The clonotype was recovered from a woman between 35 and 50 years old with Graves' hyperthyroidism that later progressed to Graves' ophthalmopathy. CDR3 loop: CASSRPGQGYEQYF. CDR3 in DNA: TGTGCCAGCAGTCGGCCGGGACAGGGCTACGAGCAGTACTTC.